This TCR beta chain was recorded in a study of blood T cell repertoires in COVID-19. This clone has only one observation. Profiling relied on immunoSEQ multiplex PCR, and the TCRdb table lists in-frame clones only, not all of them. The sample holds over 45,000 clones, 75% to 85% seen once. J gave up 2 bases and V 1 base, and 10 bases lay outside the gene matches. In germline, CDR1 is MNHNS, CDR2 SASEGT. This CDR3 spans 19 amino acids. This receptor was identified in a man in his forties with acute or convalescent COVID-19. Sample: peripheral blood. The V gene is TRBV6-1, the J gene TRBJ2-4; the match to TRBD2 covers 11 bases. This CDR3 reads CASSEGFLAGGWTKNIQYF. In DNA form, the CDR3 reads TGTGCCAGCAGTGAAGGCTTCCTAGCGGGGGGTTGGACCAAAAACATTCAGTACTTC.